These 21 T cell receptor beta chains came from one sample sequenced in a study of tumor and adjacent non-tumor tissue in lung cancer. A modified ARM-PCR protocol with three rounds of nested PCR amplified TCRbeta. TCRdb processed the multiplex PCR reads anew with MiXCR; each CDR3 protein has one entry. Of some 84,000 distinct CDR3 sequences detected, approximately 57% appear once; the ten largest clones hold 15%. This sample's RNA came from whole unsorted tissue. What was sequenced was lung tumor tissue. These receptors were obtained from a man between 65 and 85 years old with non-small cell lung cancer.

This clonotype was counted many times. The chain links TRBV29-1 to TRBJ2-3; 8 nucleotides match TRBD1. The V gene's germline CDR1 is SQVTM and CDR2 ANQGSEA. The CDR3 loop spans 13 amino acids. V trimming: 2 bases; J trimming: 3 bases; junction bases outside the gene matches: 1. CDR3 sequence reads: CSVETGGTDTQYF. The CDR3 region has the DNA TGCAGCGTTGAAACAGGGGGTACAGATACGCAGTATTTT.

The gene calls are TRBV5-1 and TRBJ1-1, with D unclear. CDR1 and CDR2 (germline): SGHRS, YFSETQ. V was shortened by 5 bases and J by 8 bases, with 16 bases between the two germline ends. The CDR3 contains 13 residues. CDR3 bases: TGCGCCAGCAGTTTGAGCCAAAACGGGGAAGCTTTCTTT. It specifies CASSLSQNGEAFF. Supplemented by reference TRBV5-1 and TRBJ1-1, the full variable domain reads KAGVTQTPRYLIKTRGQQVTLSCSPISGHRSVSWYQQTPGQGLQFLFEYFSETQRNKGNFPGRFSGRQFSNSRSEMNVSTLELGDSALYLCASSLSQNGEAFFGQGTRLTVV.

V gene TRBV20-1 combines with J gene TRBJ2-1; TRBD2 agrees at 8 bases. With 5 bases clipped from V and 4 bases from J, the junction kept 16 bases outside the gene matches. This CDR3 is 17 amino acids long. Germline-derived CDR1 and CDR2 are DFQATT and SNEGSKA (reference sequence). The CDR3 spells CSASGLVANQGYNEQFF. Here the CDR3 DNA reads TGCAGTGCTTCGGGACTAGTAGCAAATCAAGGGTACAATGAGCAGTTCTTC.

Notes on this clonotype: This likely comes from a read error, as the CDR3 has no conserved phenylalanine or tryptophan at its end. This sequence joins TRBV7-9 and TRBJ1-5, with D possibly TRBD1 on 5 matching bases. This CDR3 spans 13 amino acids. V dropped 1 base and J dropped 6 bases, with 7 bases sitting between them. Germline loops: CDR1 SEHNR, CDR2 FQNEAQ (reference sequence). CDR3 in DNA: TGTGCCAGCAGCTTAGATGGGGCTCAGCCCCAGCATTTA. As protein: CASSLDGAQPQHL.

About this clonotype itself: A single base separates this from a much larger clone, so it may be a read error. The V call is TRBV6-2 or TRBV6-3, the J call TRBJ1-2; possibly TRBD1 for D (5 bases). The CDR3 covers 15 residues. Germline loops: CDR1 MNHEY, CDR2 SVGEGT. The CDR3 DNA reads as TGTGGCAGCAGTTTGGCAGGGCGGTTGAGCTATGGCTACACCTTC. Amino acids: CGSSLAGRLSYGYTF.

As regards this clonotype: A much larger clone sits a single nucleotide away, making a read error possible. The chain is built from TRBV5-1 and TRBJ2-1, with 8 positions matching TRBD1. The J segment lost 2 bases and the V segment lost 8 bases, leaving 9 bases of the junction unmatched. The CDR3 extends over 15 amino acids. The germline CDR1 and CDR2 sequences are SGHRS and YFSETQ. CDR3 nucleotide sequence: TGCGCCAGTCAGACCGGGACAGGTACCTACAATGAGCAGTTCTTC. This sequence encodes CASQTGTGTYNEQFF.

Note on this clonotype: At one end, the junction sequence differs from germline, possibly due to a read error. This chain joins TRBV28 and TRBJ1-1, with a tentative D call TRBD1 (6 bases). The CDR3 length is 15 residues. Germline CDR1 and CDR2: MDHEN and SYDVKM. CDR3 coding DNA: TGTGCCAGCAGGCCACCCACAGGGATGGACACTGAAGCCTTCTTT. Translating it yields CASRPPTGMDTEAFF. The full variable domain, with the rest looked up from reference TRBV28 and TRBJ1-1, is DVKVTQSSRYLVKRTGEKVFLECVQDMDHENMFWYRQDPGLGLRLIYFSYDVKMKEKGDIPEGYSVSREKKERFSLILESASTNQTSMYLCASRPPTGMDTEAFFGQGTRLTVV.

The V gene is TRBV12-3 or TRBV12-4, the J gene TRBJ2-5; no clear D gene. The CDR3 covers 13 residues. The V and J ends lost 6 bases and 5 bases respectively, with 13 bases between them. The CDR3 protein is CASSTLARETQYF. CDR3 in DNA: TGTGCCAGCAGCACTCTCGCCCGCGAGACCCAGTACTTC.

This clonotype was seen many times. The CDR3 region has the DNA TGTGCCAGCAGGGCCAAGCCAGGTCGCGAGCAGTACTTC. Protein sequence: CASRAKPGREQYF. V gene TRBV6-1 combines with J gene TRBJ2-7; D is unclear. The germline V and J ends were trimmed by 6 bases and 6 bases, with 15 bases remaining between them. CDR3 size: 13 residues. Germline CDR1 and CDR2: MNHNS and SASEGT.

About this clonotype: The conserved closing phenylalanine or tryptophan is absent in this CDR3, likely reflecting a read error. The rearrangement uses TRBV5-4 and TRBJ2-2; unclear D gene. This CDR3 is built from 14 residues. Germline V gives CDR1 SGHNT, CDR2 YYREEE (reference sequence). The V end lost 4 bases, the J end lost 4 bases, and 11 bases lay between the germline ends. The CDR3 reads CASSMYMRTGELFL. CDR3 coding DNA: TGTGCCAGCAGCATGTACATGCGCACCGGGGAGCTGTTTCTT.

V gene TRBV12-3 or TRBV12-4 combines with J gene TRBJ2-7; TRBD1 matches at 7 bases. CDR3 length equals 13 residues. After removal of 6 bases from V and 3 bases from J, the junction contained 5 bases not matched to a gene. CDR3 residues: CASSLQGNYEQYF. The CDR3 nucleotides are TGTGCCAGCAGCTTACAGGGGAACTACGAGCAGTACTTC.

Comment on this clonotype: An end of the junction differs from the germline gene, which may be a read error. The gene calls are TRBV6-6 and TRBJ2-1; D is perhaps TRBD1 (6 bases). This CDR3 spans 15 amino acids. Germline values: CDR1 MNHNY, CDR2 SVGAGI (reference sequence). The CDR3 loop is CASSPGHWRFDEQFF. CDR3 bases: TGTGCCAGCAGCCCGGGACACTGGAGGTTCGATGAGCAGTTCTTT.

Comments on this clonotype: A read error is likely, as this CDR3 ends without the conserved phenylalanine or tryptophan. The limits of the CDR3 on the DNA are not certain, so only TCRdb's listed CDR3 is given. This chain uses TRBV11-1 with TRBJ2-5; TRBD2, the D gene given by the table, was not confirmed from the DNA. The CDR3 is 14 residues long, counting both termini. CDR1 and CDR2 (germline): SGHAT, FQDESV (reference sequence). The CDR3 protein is CASSLATRQETKYL.

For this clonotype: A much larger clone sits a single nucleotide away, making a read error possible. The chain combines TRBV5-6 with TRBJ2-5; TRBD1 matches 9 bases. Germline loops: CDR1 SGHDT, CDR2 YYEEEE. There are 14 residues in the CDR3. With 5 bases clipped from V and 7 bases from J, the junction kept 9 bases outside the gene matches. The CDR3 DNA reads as TGTGCCAGCAGGGGACAGGGCGAGGGGGTGACCCAGTACTTC. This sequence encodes CASRGQGEGVTQYF. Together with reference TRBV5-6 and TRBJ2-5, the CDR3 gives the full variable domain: DAGVTQSPTHLIKTRGQQVTLRCSPKSGHDTVSWYQQALGQGPQFIFQYYEEEERQRGNFPDRFSGHQFPNYSSELNVNALLLGDSALYLCASRGQGEGVTQYFGPGTRLLVL.

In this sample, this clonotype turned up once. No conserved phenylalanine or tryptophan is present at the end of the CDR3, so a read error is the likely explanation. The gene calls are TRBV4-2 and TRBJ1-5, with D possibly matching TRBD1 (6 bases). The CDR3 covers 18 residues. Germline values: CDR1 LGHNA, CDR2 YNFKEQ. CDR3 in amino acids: CVSSQGRMQGMNNQLQHL. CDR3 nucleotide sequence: TGTGTCAGCAGCCAAGGGAGGATGCAGGGGATGAACAATCAGCTCCAGCATCTT.

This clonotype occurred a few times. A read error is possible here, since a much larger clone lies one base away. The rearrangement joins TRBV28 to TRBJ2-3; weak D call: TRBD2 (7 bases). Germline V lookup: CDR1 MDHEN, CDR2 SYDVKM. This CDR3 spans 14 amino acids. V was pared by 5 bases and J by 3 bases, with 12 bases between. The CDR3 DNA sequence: TGTGCCAGCAGTACGGGGGGCGGAACAGATACGCAGTATTTT. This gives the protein CASSTGGGTDTQYF. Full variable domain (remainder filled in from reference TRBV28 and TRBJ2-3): DVKVTQSSRYLVKRTGEKVFLECVQDMDHENMFWYRQDPGLGLRLIYFSYDVKMKEKGDIPEGYSVSREKKERFSLILESASTNQTSMYLCASSTGGGTDTQYFGPGTRLTVL.

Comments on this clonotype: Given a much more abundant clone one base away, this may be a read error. The CDR3 sequence: CASSPDGRGQRTGELFF. Written as DNA, the CDR3 is TGTGCCAGCAGTCCAGACGGGAGGGGGCAAAGGACCGGGGAGCTGTTTTTT. J is TRBJ2-2 and V is TRBV6-1, with D perhaps TRBD2 (8 bases). Germline V CDR1 and CDR2: MNHNS, SASEGT. The ends were cut back, 5 bases at V and 5 bases at J, with 21 bases in the middle. The CDR3 has 17 amino acids.

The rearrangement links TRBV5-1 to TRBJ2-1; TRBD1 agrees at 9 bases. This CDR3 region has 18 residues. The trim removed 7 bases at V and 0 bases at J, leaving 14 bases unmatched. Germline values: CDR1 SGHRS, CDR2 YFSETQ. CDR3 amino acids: CASVPGTGTPDSYNEQFF. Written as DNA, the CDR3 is TGCGCCAGCGTCCCCGGGACAGGGACTCCCGACTCCTACAATGAGCAGTTCTTC.

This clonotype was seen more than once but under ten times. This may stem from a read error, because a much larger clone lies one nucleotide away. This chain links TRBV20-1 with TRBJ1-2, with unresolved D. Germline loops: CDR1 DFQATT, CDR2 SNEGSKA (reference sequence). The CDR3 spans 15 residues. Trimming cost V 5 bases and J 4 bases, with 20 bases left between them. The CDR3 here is CSAGTSGGPGYGYTF. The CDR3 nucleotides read TGCAGTGCTGGAACCTCAGGAGGGCCGGGCTATGGCTACACCTTC.

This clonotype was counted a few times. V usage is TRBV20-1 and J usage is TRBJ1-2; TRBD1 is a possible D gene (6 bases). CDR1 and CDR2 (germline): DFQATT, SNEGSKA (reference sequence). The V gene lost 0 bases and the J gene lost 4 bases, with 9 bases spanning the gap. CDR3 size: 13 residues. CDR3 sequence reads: CSARDLQGYGYTF. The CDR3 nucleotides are TGCAGTGCTAGAGACCTACAGGGCTATGGCTACACCTTC.

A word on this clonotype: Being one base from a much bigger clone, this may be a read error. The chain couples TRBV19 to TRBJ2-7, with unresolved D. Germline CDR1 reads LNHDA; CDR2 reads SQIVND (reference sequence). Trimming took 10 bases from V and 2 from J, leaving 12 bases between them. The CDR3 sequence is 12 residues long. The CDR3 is CAITSRAYEQYF. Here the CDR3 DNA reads TGTGCCATTACCTCCCGGGCCTACGAGCAGTACTTC.